Following are 23 T cell receptor beta chains from one sample sequenced in a study of TIL therapy for anti-PD-1-resistant metastatic lung cancer. The time point: pre-treatment sample, taken before nivolumab and TIL therapy. Most excised metastases sampled were pleural nodules or supraclavicular lymph nodes. Sequencing used immunoSEQ v3. TCRdb keeps only in-frame clones here, not all; method: immunoSEQ multiplex PCR. The table includes under 100,000 clones, roughly 65% detected once. The sample consisted of tumor tissue, taken at baseline. All receptors come from a person between 30 and 80 years old with non-small cell lung cancer.

V usage is TRBV5-1 and J usage is TRBJ1-2, with D tentatively TRBD1 (5 bases). Germline-derived CDR1 and CDR2 are SGHRS and YFSETQ. Trimming removed 4 bases from V and 1 base from J, with 17 bases in between. CDR3 length equals 16 residues. The CDR3 DNA follows: TGCGCCAGCAGCCCGCATTTGGCCGGGGGTAACTATGGCTACACCTTC. As protein: CASSPHLAGGNYGYTF.

The chain has TRBV2 and TRBJ2-5; 9 bases fit TRBD2. Germline V CDR1 and CDR2: SNHLY, FYNNEI. The trim removed 6 bases at V and 7 bases at J, leaving 9 bases unmatched. The CDR3 consists of 14 residues. The CDR3 is CASRDSGSGGTQYF. The CDR3 DNA is TGTGCCAGCAGGGATAGCGGGAGTGGGGGGACCCAGTACTTC. The entire variable domain, with the rest obtained from reference TRBV2 and TRBJ2-5, is as follows: EPEVTQTPSHQVTQMGQEVILRCVPISNHLYFYWYRQILGQKVEFLVSFYNNEISEKSEIFDDQFSVERPDGSNFTLKIRSTKLEDSAMYFCASRDSGSGGTQYFGPGTRLLVL.

This clone was counted a single time. The chain recombines TRBV18 with TRBJ2-6; maybe TRBD1 (6 bases). The V gene's germline CDR1 is KGHSH and CDR2 LQKENI. Trimming took off 2 bases at V and 0 bases at J, with 14 bases between the two ends. There are 18 residues in the CDR3. The CDR3 spells CASSPSTGPRSGANVLTF. The DNA for the CDR3 is TGTGCCAGCTCACCAAGTACAGGGCCCCGCTCTGGGGCCAACGTCCTGACTTTC. Drawing the rest from reference TRBV18 and TRBJ2-6, the complete variable domain is NAGVMQNPRHLVRRRGQEARLRCSPMKGHSHVYWYRQLPEEGLKFMVYLQKENIIDESGMPKERFSAEFPKEGPSILRIQQVVRGDSAAYFCASSPSTGPRSGANVLTFGAGSRLTVL.

This rearrangement joins TRBV24-1 to TRBJ1-4, with TRBD1 matching 7 bases. Germline lookup yields CDR1 KGHDR and CDR2 SFDVKD. This CDR3 comprises 19 residues. The V and J ends lost 4 bases and 8 bases, in that order; junction bases with no gene match: 21. The CDR3 nucleotides are TGTGCCACCAGTGACAACCCCCACTTGGCATCGACAGGGAGGGAAAAACTGTTTTTT. It specifies CATSDNPHLASTGREKLFF.

This chain uses TRBV6-5 with TRBJ2-7; 8 nucleotides line up with TRBD1. V trimming: 6 bases; J trimming: 4 bases; junction bases outside the gene matches: 8. The length of the CDR3 is 14 residues. CDR1 and CDR2 (germline): MNHEY, SVGAGI. The CDR3 loop reads CASRGGTGVYEQYF. In nucleotides, the CDR3 is TGTGCCAGCAGAGGCGGGACAGGTGTATACGAGCAGTACTTC.

The chain carries TRBV18 and TRBJ2-5; possibly TRBD2 for D (5 bases). V was trimmed by 1 base and J by 2 bases, leaving 8 bases between them. Looked up from germline, CDR1 is KGHSH and CDR2 is LQKENI. The length of the CDR3 is 14 residues. The CDR3 sequence: CASSPRELQETQYF. CDR3 nucleotides: TGTGCCAGCTCACCACGGGAGTTACAAGAGACCCAGTACTTC.

The chain is built from TRBV28 and TRBJ1-1, with D unclear. V lost 5 bases and J 9 bases, leaving 10 bases between the germline ends. Germline V CDR1 and CDR2: MDHEN, SYDVKM. This CDR3 region has 11 residues. The CDR3 nucleotides read TGTGCCAGCAGTCCGCGACGGAAAGCTTTCTTT. Amino acids: CASSPRRKAFF.

The V call is TRBV29-1, the J call TRBJ1-3; the D gene is possibly TRBD1 (5 bases). Germline V lookup: CDR1 SQVTM, CDR2 ANQGSEA. Between the trimmed V and J ends, which lost 2 bases and 3 bases, there was a span of 8 bases. CDR3 length equals 13 residues. As DNA, the CDR3 is TGCAGCGTTGAAAGGGACGGTGGAAACACCATATATTTT. Its protein is CSVERDGGNTIYF.

This clone was seen only a few times. CDR3 DNA: TGTGCCAGTAGTATAGAGGACAGGGCCTATAATTCACCCCTCCACTTT. Protein sequence: CASSIEDRAYNSPLHF. V gene TRBV19 combines with J gene TRBJ1-6, with 8 bases lining up with TRBD1. With 0 bases clipped from V and 2 bases from J, the junction kept 0 bases outside the gene matches. This CDR3 comprises 16 residues. CDR1 is LNHDA, CDR2 SQIVND, per germline (reference sequence).

The J gene is TRBJ2-1, the V gene TRBV7-8, with 9 bases matching TRBD1. The length of the CDR3 is 17 residues. Germline CDR1 and CDR2: SGHVS and FQNEAQ. V shed 3 bases, J shed 4 bases, and the junction held 10 bases outside the gene matches. CDR3 DNA: TGTGCCAGCAGCTTCCGGGACAGGGTATCGACGTACAATGAGCAGTTCTTC. Translated, it gives CASSFRDRVSTYNEQFF.

The chain combines TRBV7-9 with TRBJ1-2, with 7 nucleotides matching TRBD1. The CDR3 loop spans 13 amino acids. The trim removed 5 bases at V and 6 bases at J, leaving 6 bases unmatched. CDR1 and CDR2 from the germline V gene are SEHNR and FQNEAQ (reference sequence). The CDR3 protein is CASSARGLDGYTF. The DNA for the CDR3 is TGTGCCAGCAGCGCCAGGGGGTTAGATGGCTACACCTTC.

The chain carries TRBV6-5 and TRBJ2-7, with D possibly being TRBD1 (5 bases). CDR1 is MNHEY, CDR2 SVGAGI, per germline. V lost 10 bases, J lost 1 base, and 14 bases lay in between. There are 13 residues in the CDR3. Here the CDR3 reads CATASDTSYEQYF. The CDR3 DNA sequence: TGTGCCACCGCTTCGGACACTTCCTACGAGCAGTACTTC.

V and J are TRBV19 and TRBJ1-2; 8 bases align to TRBD1. In germline, CDR1 is LNHDA, CDR2 SQIVND (reference sequence). The CDR3 is 14 amino acids. Germline trimming cut 6 bases from V and 5 bases from J; bases unmatched to any gene: 8. The CDR3 here is CASRTTGVRYGYTF. The CDR3 bases are TGTGCCAGTAGGACGACAGGGGTGAGGTATGGCTACACCTTC.

This chain uses TRBV10-3 with TRBJ2-5; D is perhaps TRBD1 (6 bases). The germline V and J ends were trimmed by 4 bases and 1 base, with 10 bases remaining between them. CDR1 is ENHRY, CDR2 SYGVKD, per germline. The CDR3 consists of 14 residues. CDR3 coding DNA: TGTGCCATCAGTGGACGGACAGCCCAAGAGACCCAGTACTTC. Translating gives CAISGRTAQETQYF.

This chain uses TRBV11-3 with TRBJ2-2, with TRBD1 matching 7 bases. With 0 bases clipped from V and 4 bases from J, the junction kept 2 bases outside the gene matches. In germline, CDR1 is SGHNT, CDR2 YENEEA. The CDR3 consists of 15 residues. The CDR3 DNA follows: TGTGCCAGCAGCTTAGAAAGGGGGCTCACCGGGGAGCTGTTTTTT. Amino acid sequence: CASSLERGLTGELFF.

This clone was seen a few times. This chain links TRBV5-6 with TRBJ2-7; D is unclear. The CDR3 is made up of 12 amino acids. The germline gives CDR1 SGHDT, CDR2 YYEEEE. V lost 0 bases to trimming and J lost 4 bases, with 5 bases between them. The CDR3 sequence is CASSLVSYEQYF. For the CDR3, the DNA is TGTGCCAGCAGCTTGGTGTCGTACGAGCAGTACTTC. Looking up the rest from reference TRBV5-6 and TRBJ2-7 gives the full variable domain: DAGVTQSPTHLIKTRGQQVTLRCSPKSGHDTVSWYQQALGQGPQFIFQYYEEEERQRGNFPDRFSGHQFPNYSSELNVNALLLGDSALYLCASSLVSYEQYFGPGTRLTVT.

This clone was counted only a few times. V is TRBV7-6 and J is TRBJ2-7, with D perhaps matching TRBD1 or TRBD2 (5 bases each). Trimming pared 2 bases from V and 2 bases from J, leaving 16 bases between. Germline V gene sequence: CDR1 SGHVS, CDR2 FNYEAQ. The CDR3 covers 16 residues. CDR3 nucleotide sequence: TGTGCCAGCAGCTTATTCTCGGGGCCTCAAGCCTACGAGCAGTACTTC. Protein: CASSLFSGPQAYEQYF.

J is TRBJ1-4 and V is TRBV7-2, with TRBD1 matching 7 bases. The CDR3 is made up of 14 amino acids. The germline gives CDR1 SGHTA, CDR2 FQGNSA. V lost 6 bases, J lost 3 bases, and 4 bases stayed unmatched. CDR3: CASRSGGPNEKLFF. CDR3 coding DNA: TGTGCCAGCAGATCAGGGGGACCTAATGAAAAACTGTTTTTT.

The rearrangement links TRBV30 to TRBJ1-1; D not certain. CDR3 size: 14 residues. Trimming stripped 3 bases from V and 0 bases from J, with 11 bases between. The germline V gene encodes CDR1 GTSNPN and CDR2 SVGIG (reference sequence). The CDR3 sequence: CAWSVGLLNTEAFF. The CDR3 DNA reads as TGTGCCTGGAGCGTCGGCCTCTTGAACACTGAAGCTTTCTTT.

The chain combines TRBV30 with TRBJ2-4; D is ambiguous. The CDR3 is 12 amino acids. Germline V gives CDR1 GTSNPN, CDR2 SVGIG (reference sequence). Trimming removed 2 bases at V and 4 bases at J, with 6 bases between. CDR3 coding DNA: TGTGCCTGGAGTCCCCAGAAAAACATTCAGTACTTC. Translation gives CAWSPQKNIQYF.

V is TRBV9 and J is TRBJ2-2; possibly TRBD2 for D (6 bases). This CDR3 contains 15 residues. Germline V lookup: CDR1 SGDLS, CDR2 YYNGEE. V lost 4 bases to trimming and J lost 4 bases, with 14 bases between them. The CDR3 nucleotides read TGTGCCAGCAGCCCCTGGGACTTCTCCACCGGGGAGCTGTTTTTT. Its translation: CASSPWDFSTGELFF.

The chain has TRBV9 and TRBJ2-7; D possibly corresponds to TRBD1 (6 bases). Germline CDR1 reads SGDLS; CDR2 reads YYNGEE. V lost 3 bases and J lost 4, with 8 bases in between. The CDR3 has 12 residues. The chain's CDR3 is CASSGQGYEQYF. CDR3 nucleotides: TGTGCCAGCAGCGGTCAGGGGTACGAGCAGTACTTC.

This chain connects TRBV19 to TRBJ1-6; no clear D gene. The CDR3 totals 14 residues. Trimming cost V 7 bases and J 10 bases, with 17 bases left between them. The germline V gene has CDR1 LNHDA and CDR2 SQIVND (reference sequence). In DNA form, the CDR3 reads TGTGCCAGTACCAACGGTGGAGGTTTCTCACCCCTCCACTTT. It encodes CASTNGGGFSPLHF.